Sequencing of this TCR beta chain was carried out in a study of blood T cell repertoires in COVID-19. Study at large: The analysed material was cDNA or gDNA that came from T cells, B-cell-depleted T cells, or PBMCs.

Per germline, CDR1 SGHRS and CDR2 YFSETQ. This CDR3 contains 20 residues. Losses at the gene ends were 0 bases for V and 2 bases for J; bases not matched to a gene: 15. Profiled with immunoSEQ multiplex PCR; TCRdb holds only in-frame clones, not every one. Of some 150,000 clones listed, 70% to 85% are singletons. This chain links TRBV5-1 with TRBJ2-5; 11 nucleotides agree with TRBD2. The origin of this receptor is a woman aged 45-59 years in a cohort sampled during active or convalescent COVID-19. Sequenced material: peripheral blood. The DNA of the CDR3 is TGCGCCAGCAGCTTGGTTGGGGGATCCGGACTAGCGGGCTCACAAGAGACCCAGTACTTC. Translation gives CASSLVGGSGLAGSQETQYF.